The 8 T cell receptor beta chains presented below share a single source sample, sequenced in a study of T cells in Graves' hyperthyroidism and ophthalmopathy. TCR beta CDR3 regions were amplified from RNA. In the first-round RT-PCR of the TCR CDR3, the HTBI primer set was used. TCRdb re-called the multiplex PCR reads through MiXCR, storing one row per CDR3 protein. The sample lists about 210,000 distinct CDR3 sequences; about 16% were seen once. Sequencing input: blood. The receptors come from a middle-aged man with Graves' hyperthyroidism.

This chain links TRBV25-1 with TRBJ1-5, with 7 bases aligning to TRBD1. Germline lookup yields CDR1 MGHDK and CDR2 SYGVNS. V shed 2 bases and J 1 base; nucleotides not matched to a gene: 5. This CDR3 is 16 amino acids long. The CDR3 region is CASSEAGGRSNQPQHF. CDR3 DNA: TGTGCCAGCAGTGAAGCAGGGGGAAGGAGCAATCAGCCCCAGCATTTT.

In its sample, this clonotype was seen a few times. CDR3 loop: CASSSRSQGGFEQYF. The CDR3 nucleotides read TGTGCCAGCAGCTCTCGATCACAGGGGGGTTTCGAGCAGTACTTC. V usage is TRBV5-5 and J usage is TRBJ2-7, with TRBD1 matching 8 bases. There are 15 residues in the CDR3. The V gene's germline CDR1 is SGHKS and CDR2 YYEKEE (reference sequence). After removal of 3 bases from V and 6 bases from J, the junction contained 11 bases not matched to a gene.

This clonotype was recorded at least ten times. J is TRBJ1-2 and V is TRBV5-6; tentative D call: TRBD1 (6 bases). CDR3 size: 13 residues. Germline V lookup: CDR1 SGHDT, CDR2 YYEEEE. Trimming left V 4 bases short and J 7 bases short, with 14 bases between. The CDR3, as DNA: TGTGCCAGCAGCAAGGACAGCCCCCTTGGCTACACCTTC. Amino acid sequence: CASSKDSPLGYTF.

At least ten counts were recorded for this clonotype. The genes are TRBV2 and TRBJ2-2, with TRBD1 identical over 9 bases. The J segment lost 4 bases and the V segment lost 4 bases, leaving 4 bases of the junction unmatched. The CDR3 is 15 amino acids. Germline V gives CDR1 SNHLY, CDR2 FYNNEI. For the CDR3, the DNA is TGTGCCAGCAGTGGGACAGGGGCTATCACCGGGGAGCTGTTTTTT. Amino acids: CASSGTGAITGELFF. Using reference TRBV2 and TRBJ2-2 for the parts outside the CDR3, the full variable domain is EPEVTQTPSHQVTQMGQEVILRCVPISNHLYFYWYRQILGQKVEFLVSFYNNEISEKSEIFDDQFSVERPDGSNFTLKIRSTKLEDSAMYFCASSGTGAITGELFFGEGSRLTVL.

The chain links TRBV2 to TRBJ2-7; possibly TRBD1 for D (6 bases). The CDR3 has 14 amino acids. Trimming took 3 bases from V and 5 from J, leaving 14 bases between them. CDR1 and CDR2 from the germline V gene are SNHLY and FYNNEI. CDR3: CASSDFGAGDEQYF. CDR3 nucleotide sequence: TGTGCCAGCAGTGATTTCGGGGCAGGGGACGAGCAGTACTTC.

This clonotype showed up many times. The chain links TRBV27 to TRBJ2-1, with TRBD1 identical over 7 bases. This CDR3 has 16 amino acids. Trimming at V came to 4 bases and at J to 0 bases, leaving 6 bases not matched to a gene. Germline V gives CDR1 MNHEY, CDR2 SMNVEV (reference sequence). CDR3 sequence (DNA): TGTGCCAGCAGTTCCTTCCGACAGGGCTCCTACAATGAGCAGTTCTTC. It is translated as CASSSFRQGSYNEQFF.

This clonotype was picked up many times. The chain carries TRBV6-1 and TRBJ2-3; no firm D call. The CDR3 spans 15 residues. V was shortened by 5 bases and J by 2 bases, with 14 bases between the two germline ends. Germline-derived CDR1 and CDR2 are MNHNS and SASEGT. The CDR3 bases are TGTGCCAGCAGTAAGGCAGGCCCATCCACAGATACGCAGTATTTT. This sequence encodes CASSKAGPSTDTQYF.

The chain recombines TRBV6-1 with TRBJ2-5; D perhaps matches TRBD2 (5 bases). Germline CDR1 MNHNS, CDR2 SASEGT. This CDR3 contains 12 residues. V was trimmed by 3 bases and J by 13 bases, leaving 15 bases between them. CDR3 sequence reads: CASSDWETVRYF. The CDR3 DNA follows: TGTGCCAGCAGTGATTGGGAGACGGTGAGGTACTTC.